Detailed here is one T cell receptor beta chain. The sample is drawn from a study of blood T cell repertoires in COVID-19. Study context: Acute-phase and convalescent COVID-19 samples originated in the United States, Italy and Spain. Sources were T cells, B-cell-depleted T cells, or PBMCs; the material itself was cDNA or gDNA.

V lost 6 bases to trimming and J lost 7 bases, with 12 bases between them. The CDR3 is 12 residues long. Germline V gene lookup returns CDR1 MNHEY and CDR2 SMNVEV (reference sequence). Original methodology: Quantification of nucleated cells was approximated via reference gene primer amplification. Assay: immunoSEQ multiplex PCR; the TCRdb copy retains only in-frame clones and omits some. Clonal size and the V and J genes are those of that table, whereas D and trimming came from the DNA. This table has 55,000 to 80,000 clones, about 86% appearing once. This chain joins TRBV27 and TRBJ1-2; D gene ambiguous. The source is a human donor in a cohort sampled during active COVID-19. Sequenced: peripheral blood. Here the CDR3 DNA reads TGTGCCAGCAGGGCGGAGGGCCTTGGCTACACCTTC. Translation: CASRAEGLGYTF.